This section outlines one T cell receptor beta chain sequence together with its context. Antigen specificity is unknown. These data originate in a study of Ad26.COV2.S vaccination and SARS-CoV-2 variants. Treatment given: roughly 19 received Ad26.COV2.S at low or high dose, single or two shots; about 5 received placebo; per-sample allocation not given. On day 63 after the first injection, vaccine and placebo recipients gave samples. Donation came from an adult in Boston who was aged 18-55 years. The vaccine antigen was prefusion-stabilized Wuhan SARS-CoV-2 spike. Findings and limits, study-wide: Across vaccine and placebo recipients, the breadth of non-spike TCRs was similar.

V was cut by 5 bases and J by 5 bases, with 8 bases left in between. The germline CDR1 and CDR2 sequences are SGHDN and FVKESK. The CDR3 runs to 12 residues. Sequencing was performed with immunoSEQ multiplex PCR; in TCRdb, only in-frame clones are kept and a portion is missing. Among approximately 420,000 clones listed, roughly 90% were seen once. V and J are TRBV14 and TRBJ2-3; D gene ambiguous. This TCR came from a person aged 18-60 years who received the Ad26.COV2.S COVID-19 vaccine or a placebo. The specimen comprised peripheral blood, sampled in a trial of Ad26.COV2.S vaccine versus placebo. The CDR3 here is CASSVARDTQYF. The CDR3, as DNA: TGTGCCAGCAGCGTCGCAAGAGATACGCAGTATTTT.